This passage covers 9 T cell receptor beta chains from one sample sequenced in a study of cytomegalovirus exposure and HLA in healthy donors (dated by TCRdb to about 2017). Library preparation was by the immunoSEQ multiplex PCR assay. For the multiplex PCR, a mixture combining 60 forward primers for TCR Vbeta segments and 13 reverse primers for TCR Jbeta segments was used. TCRdb obtained this table from immuneACCESS and retained in-frame rearrangements with V and J assigned. These tables miss some clones; where compared with another copy, unresolved V genes account for less than half of the shortfall, and the remainder is unexplained. Per the sample table, the count is 200,000 to 250,000 clones. Around 1.1% of the sample rests with the top ten. The source material was PBMCs. All receptors come from a girl aged 2-10 years in good health and CMV-seropositive.

The chain couples TRBV6-5 to TRBJ2-7; TRBD2 aligns across 9 bases. The CDR3 sequence is 15 residues long. V shed 0 bases and J 3 bases; nucleotides not matched to a gene: 3. Germline assignment: CDR1 MNHEY and CDR2 SVGAGI. CDR3 loop: CASSYSIAGVYEQYF. The CDR3 DNA is TGTGCCAGCAGTTACTCGATAGCGGGGGTCTACGAGCAGTACTTC.

The chain employs TRBV4-2 and TRBJ1-2, with D unclear. The CDR3 sequence is 12 residues long. Germline values: CDR1 LGHNA, CDR2 YNFKEQ. V lost 3 bases, J lost 8 bases, and 10 bases lay in between. DNA of the CDR3: TGTGCCAGCAGCCATTCCCAGGCCGGCTACACCTTC. Translation: CASSHSQAGYTF.

V is TRBV28 and J is TRBJ2-3; 7 positions agree with TRBD1. The length of the CDR3 is 17 residues. J lost 5 bases, V lost 2 bases, and 13 bases had no gene match. In germline, CDR1 is MDHEN, CDR2 SYDVKM. The CDR3 region is CASSLRKFDRAGDTQYF. The CDR3 DNA sequence: TGTGCCAGCAGTTTACGAAAATTCGACAGGGCCGGAGATACGCAGTATTTT. Together with reference TRBV28 and TRBJ2-3, the CDR3 gives the full variable domain: DVKVTQSSRYLVKRTGEKVFLECVQDMDHENMFWYRQDPGLGLRLIYFSYDVKMKEKGDIPEGYSVSREKKERFSLILESASTNQTSMYLCASSLRKFDRAGDTQYFGPGTRLTVL.

The gene calls are TRBV15 and TRBJ1-1; D is perhaps TRBD1 (6 bases). CDR3 length equals 16 residues. V shed 0 bases and J shed 6 bases, with 17 bases lying between them. The germline CDR1 and CDR2 sequences are LNHNV and YYDKDF (reference sequence). In nucleotides, the CDR3 is TGTGCCACCAGCAGAGATAAGGGGGTCAAGGGTGCTGAAGCTTTCTTT. It encodes CATSRDKGVKGAEAFF.

This chain's CDR3 is CASSYAVGSSYNEQFF. CDR3 sequence (DNA): TGTGCCAGCAGTTATGCGGTCGGGAGCTCCTACAATGAGCAGTTCTTC. The chain is built from TRBV6-5 and TRBJ2-1; a possible D gene is TRBD2 (6 bases). The CDR3 is 16 amino acids. Trimming took off 3 bases at V and 0 bases at J, with 12 bases between the two ends. The germline gives CDR1 MNHEY, CDR2 SVGAGI.

The chain recombines TRBV7-9 with TRBJ2-3, with TRBD1 identical over 7 bases. CDR1 and CDR2 (germline): SEHNR, FQNEAQ (reference sequence). V lost 3 bases, J lost 5 bases, and 8 bases stayed unmatched. This CDR3 has 15 residues. Here the CDR3 DNA reads TGTGCCAGCAGCTTGTCCGGGGCAGGGGGAGATACGCAGTATTTT. This sequence encodes CASSLSGAGGDTQYF.

DNA of the CDR3: TGTGCCAGCAGCCCCCCCGACAGAATTTACTCTGGGGCCAACGTCCTGACTTTC. It yields the protein CASSPPDRIYSGANVLTF. J is TRBJ2-6 and V is TRBV11-1, with TRBD1 as a possible D gene (5 bases). Trimming cost V 5 bases and J 0 bases, with 17 bases left between them. The germline V gene has CDR1 SGHAT and CDR2 FQDESV (reference sequence). This CDR3 has 18 amino acids. Combining the CDR3 with reference TRBV11-1 and TRBJ2-6 gives the whole variable domain EAEVAQSPRYKITEKSQAVAFWCDPISGHATLYWYRQILGQGPELLVQFQDESVVDDSQLPKDRFSAERLKGVDSTLKIQPAELGDSAMYLCASSPPDRIYSGANVLTFGAGSRLTVL.

V is TRBV19 and J is TRBJ2-3; 7 bases align to TRBD1. The CDR3 is 16 amino acids. The V gene end was trimmed by 7 bases and the J gene end by 2 bases; junction bases not matched to a gene: 12. The germline gives CDR1 LNHDA, CDR2 SQIVND (reference sequence). CDR3 region: CASTPPRGRITDTQYF. The CDR3 DNA reads as TGTGCCAGTACACCGCCTAGGGGGCGGATCACAGATACGCAGTATTTT.

This chain links TRBV7-6 with TRBJ2-7, with 9 bases lining up with TRBD1. CDR1 is SGHVS and CDR2 is FNYEAQ in the germline V gene. This CDR3 spans 19 amino acids. V lost 1 base, J lost 2 bases, and 15 bases stayed unmatched. CDR3 bases: TGTGCCAGCAGCTTAGGCGGGGACAGGGCAAATAAGCTGACCTACGAGCAGTACTTC. Protein: CASSLGGDRANKLTYEQYF.